This TCR beta chain derives from a study of blood T cell repertoires in COVID-19. Profiled with immunoSEQ multiplex PCR; TCRdb holds only in-frame clones, not every one. This table has almost 400,000 clones, about nine tenths appearing once. Material for sequencing was PBMCs or T cells enriched from blood (not recorded which). This TCR was sampled from a woman under 40 who had recovered from COVID-19.

The CDR3 loop reads CASRPLQGMNTEAFF. The CDR3 coding sequence is TGTGCCAGCAGACCCCTCCAGGGGATGAACACTGAAGCTTTCTTT. The rearrangement uses TRBV11-2 and TRBJ1-1; possibly TRBD1 for D (6 bases). The V end lost 6 bases, the J end lost 0 bases, and 14 bases lay between the germline ends. The CDR3 has 15 residues. Germline V CDR1 and CDR2: SGHAT, FQNNGV.